Listed below are T cell receptor beta chains from one sample, sequenced in a study of cytomegalovirus exposure and HLA in healthy donors. Profiling relied on immunoSEQ multiplex PCR, and the TCRdb table lists in-frame clones only, not all of them. In the table there are some 110,000 clones, 60% to 75% of which are singletons. Sequenced: PBMCs. The receptors come from a male donor in good health and CMV-seropositive. Each CDR3 is given with its conserved first and last residue. Each record gives: clone size, V gene, D gene, J gene, CDR3 DNA, CDR3 protein. The D gene is left open where the match is weak. Rows may omit the clone size; those that give it use once, few, many or a size class.

abundance: NA; v_gene: TRBV5-4; d_gene: NA; j_gene: TRBJ1-1; CDR3nt: TGTGCCAGCTTCGGACAGTTGAACACTGAAGCTTTCTTT; CDR3aa: CASFGQLNTEAFF
abundance: NA; v_gene: TRBV2; d_gene: NA; j_gene: TRBJ1-1; CDR3nt: TGTGCCAGCCTGGGGGAGGACACTGAAGCTTTCTTT; CDR3aa: CASLGEDTEAFF
abundance: NA; v_gene: TRBV4-2; d_gene: NA; j_gene: TRBJ2-5; CDR3nt: TGTGCCAGCAGCCAAAGCGTTCGACAAGAGACCCAGTACTTC; CDR3aa: CASSQSVRQETQYF
abundance: NA; v_gene: TRBV5-5; d_gene: NA; j_gene: TRBJ1-1; CDR3nt: TGTGCCAGCAGCTTGGGTCCCAGTCGAATGAACACTGAAGCTTTCTTT; CDR3aa: CASSLGPSRMNTEAFF
abundance: NA; v_gene: TRBV20-1; d_gene: NA; j_gene: TRBJ1-1; CDR3nt: TGCAGCCCAAACACTGAAGCTTTCTTT; CDR3aa: CSPNTEAFF
abundance: NA; v_gene: TRBV28; d_gene: NA; j_gene: TRBJ1-2; CDR3nt: TGTGCCAGCAGGTCCCAGTCTGTCTATGGCTACACCTTC; CDR3aa: CASRSQSVYGYTF
abundance: NA; v_gene: TRBV9; d_gene: TRBD1; j_gene: TRBJ1-3; CDR3nt: TGTGCCAGCACCCCAAAGACAGGGGGCTCTGGAAACACCATATATTTT; CDR3aa: CASTPKTGGSGNTIYF
abundance: NA; v_gene: TRBV28; d_gene: TRBD1; j_gene: TRBJ1-1; CDR3nt: TGTGCCAGCAGTTTTTGGGGACAGGGGACTGAAGCTTTCTTT; CDR3aa: CASSFWGQGTEAFF
abundance: NA; v_gene: TRBV5-1; d_gene: TRBD2; j_gene: TRBJ2-1; CDR3nt: TGCGCCAGCAGTTTGGGACTAGCGGGCTACAATGAGCAGTTCTTC; CDR3aa: CASSLGLAGYNEQFF
abundance: NA; v_gene: TRBV6-6; d_gene: NA; j_gene: TRBJ1-5; CDR3nt: TGTGCCAGCAGTTCCCGCGGACAGCTAAGCAATCAGCCCCAGCATTTT; CDR3aa: CASSSRGQLSNQPQHF
abundance: few; v_gene: TRBV7-9; d_gene: TRBD2; j_gene: TRBJ2-1; CDR3nt: TGTGCCAGCAGTTCCAGAGGAGCGGGAAGCTCCTACAATGAGCAGTTCTTC; CDR3aa: CASSSRGAGSSYNEQFF
abundance: NA; v_gene: TRBV7-8; d_gene: TRBD2; j_gene: TRBJ2-7; CDR3nt: TGTGCCAGCAGCTTAGAGGCGGGAGGCCCGTACGAGCAGTACTTC; CDR3aa: CASSLEAGGPYEQYF
abundance: NA; v_gene: TRBV7-3; d_gene: NA; j_gene: TRBJ2-2; CDR3nt: TGTGCCAGCAGCCCAGGGAAAGCGTACACCGGGGAGCTGTTTTTT; CDR3aa: CASSPGKAYTGELFF
abundance: NA; v_gene: TRBV4-3; d_gene: NA; j_gene: TRBJ1-2; CDR3nt: TGCGCCAGCAGCCAAGTTCAGGGGATTCGTGCTAAAGACTATGGCTACACCTTC; CDR3aa: CASSQVQGIRAKDYGYTF
abundance: NA; v_gene: TRBV28; d_gene: TRBD1; j_gene: TRBJ1-2; CDR3nt: TGTGCCAGCAGGGCCTCGGCAGGGGGGCACTATGGCTACACCTTC; CDR3aa: CASRASAGGHYGYTF
abundance: NA; v_gene: TRBV7-2; d_gene: NA; j_gene: TRBJ1-6; CDR3nt: TGTGCCAGCAGCTTATTACAGTATAATTCACCCCTCCACTTT; CDR3aa: CASSLLQYNSPLHF
abundance: NA; v_gene: TRBV5-5; d_gene: NA; j_gene: TRBJ1-2; CDR3nt: TGTGCCAGCAGCTTGCTAGGCAGTACCTTCTATGGCTACACCTTC; CDR3aa: CASSLLGSTFYGYTF
abundance: NA; v_gene: TRBV6-1; d_gene: TRBD1; j_gene: TRBJ2-5; CDR3nt: TGTGCCAGCAGTGAAGGAGGGGGCAGTTCGTGGGAGACCCAGTACTTC; CDR3aa: CASSEGGGSSWETQYF
abundance: NA; v_gene: TRBV29-1; d_gene: TRBD2; j_gene: TRBJ2-5; CDR3nt: TGCAGCGTTGAAGCCCCGGACAGGGGACTAGCGGGGGGGCTAGAGACCCAGTACTTC; CDR3aa: CSVEAPDRGLAGGLETQYF
abundance: few; v_gene: TRBV18; d_gene: NA; j_gene: TRBJ2-6; CDR3nt: TGTGCCAGCTCACCACGGCTCCAGGACTCTGGGGCCAACGTCCTGACTTTC; CDR3aa: CASSPRLQDSGANVLTF
abundance: NA; v_gene: TRBV7-2; d_gene: TRBD1; j_gene: TRBJ1-1; CDR3nt: TGTGCCAGCAGCTTATTAGCGGGGACAGGGTTTAATACTGAAGCTTTCTTT; CDR3aa: CASSLLAGTGFNTEAFF
abundance: NA; v_gene: TRBV5-1; d_gene: TRBD1; j_gene: TRBJ2-5; CDR3nt: TGCGCCAGCAGCTCACAGGGGCTAAGGGAGACCCAGTACTTC; CDR3aa: CASSSQGLRETQYF
abundance: NA; v_gene: TRBV5-1; d_gene: TRBD1; j_gene: TRBJ2-1; CDR3nt: TGCGCCAGCAGCTTCCGTGGACAGGGGTTCAATGAGCAGTTCTTC; CDR3aa: CASSFRGQGFNEQFF
abundance: NA; v_gene: TRBV19; d_gene: TRBD1; j_gene: TRBJ1-5; CDR3nt: TGTGCCAGTAGCTTGACAGGGGGCGGCAATCAGCCCCAGCATTTT; CDR3aa: CASSLTGGGNQPQHF
abundance: NA; v_gene: TRBV27; d_gene: TRBD1; j_gene: TRBJ2-2; CDR3nt: TGTGCCAGCAGTCCAGGGACAGGGGGGGGCGAGCTGTTTTTT; CDR3aa: CASSPGTGGGELFF
abundance: few; v_gene: TRBV6-1; d_gene: TRBD2; j_gene: TRBJ2-7; CDR3nt: TGTGCCAGCAGGAACCTAGCGGGGGAACCCTACGAGCAGTACTTC; CDR3aa: CASRNLAGEPYEQYF
abundance: NA; v_gene: TRBV27; d_gene: TRBD1; j_gene: TRBJ2-1; CDR3nt: TGTGCCAGCAGTTCCAGGACAGGACGTATTGACAATGAGCAGTTCTTC; CDR3aa: CASSSRTGRIDNEQFF
abundance: NA; v_gene: TRBV28; d_gene: NA; j_gene: TRBJ2-5; CDR3nt: TGTGCCAGCAGATTACAGGGAGGGCAAGAGACCCAGTACTTC; CDR3aa: CASRLQGGQETQYF
abundance: NA; v_gene: TRBV7-2; d_gene: NA; j_gene: TRBJ2-6; CDR3nt: TGTGCCAGCAGTGGGAACAGGGCTGGGGCCAACGTCCTGACTTTC; CDR3aa: CASSGNRAGANVLTF